These 28 T cell receptor beta chains were sequenced from one sample in a study of blood T cell repertoires in COVID-19. TCRdb keeps only in-frame clones here, not all; method: immunoSEQ multiplex PCR. This sample has some 120,000 clones, with about three quarters found just once. The sequencing input was peripheral blood. The receptors were sampled from a woman in her seventies with acute or convalescent COVID-19.

The V and J genes are TRBV25-1 and TRBJ1-2; D is perhaps TRBD1 (6 bases). This CDR3 spans 16 amino acids. The V gene lost 3 bases and the J gene lost 4 bases, with 18 bases spanning the gap. The V gene's germline CDR1 is MGHDK and CDR2 SYGVNS. In nucleotides, the CDR3 is TGTGCCAGCAGTGACCACCTGGGGGGGGGCGGCTATGGCTACACCTTC. It codes for CASSDHLGGGGYGYTF.

J is TRBJ1-2 and V is TRBV13, with 11 bases fitting TRBD1. From germline, CDR1 is PRHDT and CDR2 FYEKMQ (reference sequence). The CDR3 consists of 15 residues. V lost 5 bases and J lost 4; bases outside the gene matches: 6. CDR3 loop: CASSDSGTGGYGYTF. CDR3 in DNA: TGTGCCAGCAGCGACTCCGGGACAGGGGGCTATGGCTACACCTTC.

In nucleotides, the CDR3 is TGTGCCAGCTCACAGGGACAGGGTGGCCAAGAGACCCAGTACTTC. Residues: CASSQGQGGQETQYF. J is TRBJ2-5 and V is TRBV18; 9 bases are a match to TRBD1. From germline, CDR1 is KGHSH and CDR2 LQKENI. This CDR3 is 15 amino acids long. With 4 bases clipped from V and 1 base from J, the junction kept 4 bases outside the gene matches.

This clone has at least ten counts. This chain links TRBV29-1 with TRBJ2-1; a weak D match, TRBD2 (5 bases). The V end was cut by 2 bases, the J end by 7 bases, with 6 bases between. Germline CDR1 SQVTM, CDR2 ANQGSEA. This CDR3 is built from 11 residues. CDR3 in DNA: TGCAGCGTTGAACGGAGGAATGAGCAGTTCTTC. It yields the protein CSVERRNEQFF.

This chain uses TRBV5-4 with TRBJ1-5, with D possibly matching TRBD1 (6 bases). The CDR3 is 13 residues long. The V gene's germline CDR1 is SGHNT and CDR2 YYREEE (reference sequence). Trimming shortened V by 4 bases and J by 6 bases, and 11 bases separated the two germline ends. The CDR3 region is CASSVDRLQPQHF. The CDR3 bases are TGTGCCAGCAGCGTTGACAGGCTTCAGCCCCAGCATTTT.

This chain links TRBV14 with TRBJ2-7; no firm D call. Deletions cut 0 bases from V and 4 bases from J, with 4 bases between. This CDR3 spans 12 amino acids. Germline lookup yields CDR1 SGHDN and CDR2 FVKESK. Here the CDR3 reads CASSQDSYEQYF. The CDR3 nucleotides are TGTGCCAGCAGCCAAGATAGTTACGAGCAGTACTTC. Full variable domain (outside the CDR3, taken from reference TRBV14 and TRBJ2-7): EAGVTQFPSHSVIEKGQTVTLRCDPISGHDNLYWYRRVMGKEIKFLLHFVKESKQDESGMPNNRFLAERTGGTYSTLKVQPAELEDSGVYFCASSQDSYEQYFGPGTRLTVT.

The chain joins TRBV7-8 to TRBJ2-5, with TRBD2 identical over 11 bases. There are 16 residues in the CDR3. CDR1 is SGHVS and CDR2 is FQNEAQ in the germline V gene. V lost 2 bases to trimming and J lost 5 bases; unmatched junction nucleotides: 7. The CDR3 DNA sequence: TGTGCCAGCAGCTTAACTATAGCGGGGGGGAGGGAGACCCAGTACTTC. Translated: CASSLTIAGGRETQYF.

The V gene is TRBV7-9, the J gene TRBJ1-5; a weak D match, TRBD1 (6 bases). V was shortened by 5 bases and J by 4 bases, with 12 bases between the two germline ends. The CDR3 extends over 14 amino acids. CDR1 and CDR2 (germline): SEHNR, FQNEAQ (reference sequence). CDR3 sequence reads: CASSLGQKNQPQHF. The CDR3 DNA sequence: TGTGCCAGCAGCCTCGGACAGAAAAATCAGCCCCAGCATTTT.

The chain carries TRBV7-2 and TRBJ1-1; D is possibly TRBD1 (6 bases). V lost 2 bases to trimming and J lost 6 bases, with 16 bases between them. CDR3 length: 15 residues. Germline values: CDR1 SGHTA, CDR2 FQGNSA. For the CDR3, the DNA is TGTGCCAGCAGCTTATCGGGACAATATAACGCTGAAGCTTTCTTT. Its protein product is CASSLSGQYNAEAFF. Full variable domain (outside the CDR3, taken from reference TRBV7-2 and TRBJ1-1): GAGVSQSPSNKVTEKGKDVELRCDPISGHTALYWYRQSLGQGLEFLIYFQGNSAPDKSGLPSDRFSAERTGGSVSTLTIQRTQQEDSAVYLCASSLSGQYNAEAFFGQGTRLTVV.

The V call is TRBV10-2, the J call TRBJ1-2; D perhaps matches TRBD1 (6 bases). From germline, CDR1 is WSHSY and CDR2 SAAADI. CDR3 length: 14 amino acids. Trimming took 4 bases from V and 3 from J, leaving 12 bases between them. CDR3 DNA: TGCGCCAGCAGTGTCACAGGGAGGGACTATGGCTACACCTTC. Translating it yields CASSVTGRDYGYTF.

The CDR3 DNA is TGTGCCAGCAGTGAAAGAGGGTTCAATGAGCAGTTCTTC. It yields the protein CASSERGFNEQFF. The V and J genes are TRBV2 and TRBJ2-1, with D possibly TRBD2 on 5 matching bases. V dropped 2 bases and J dropped 6 bases, with 8 bases sitting between them. The CDR3 consists of 13 residues. Germline CDR1 reads SNHLY; CDR2 reads FYNNEI.

This clone has a single count. J is TRBJ1-2 and V is TRBV19; 7 nucleotides match TRBD1. V gave up 3 bases and J gave up 4 bases; unmatched junction bases: 5. CDR3 length equals 14 residues. Per the germline V gene, CDR1 is LNHDA and CDR2 is SQIVND (reference sequence). CDR3 in DNA: TGTGCCAGTAGTATCCGCGCAGGGGGCTATGGCTACACCTTC. Amino acids: CASSIRAGGYGYTF. Variable domain in full (rest from reference TRBV19 and TRBJ1-2): DGGITQSPKYLFRKEGQNVTLSCEQNLNHDAMYWYRQDPGQGLRLIYYSQIVNDFQKGDIAEGYSVSREKKESFPLTVTSAQKNPTAFYLCASSIRAGGYGYTFGSGTRLTVV.

This clone was counted only a few times. The chain carries TRBV5-3 and TRBJ1-5; D unclear. TRBV5-3 is identified as an open reading frame with a role that is uncertain. The CDR3 totals 12 residues. Deletions cut 0 bases from V and 5 bases from J, with 3 bases between. CDR3 residues: CARSLADQPQHF. The CDR3 DNA reads TGTGCCAGAAGCTTGGCCGATCAGCCCCAGCATTTT.

The J gene is TRBJ1-6, the V gene TRBV2; D unresolved. CDR3 length equals 12 residues. Trimming shortened V by 4 bases and J by 7 bases, and 5 bases separated the two germline ends. Germline assignment: CDR1 SNHLY and CDR2 FYNNEI. The CDR3, as DNA: TGTGCCAGCAGTGCCCTCAATTCACCCCTCCACTTT. This sequence encodes CASSALNSPLHF.

In this sample, this clone turned up a few times. This chain joins TRBV15 and TRBJ2-1; no clear D. The CDR3 totals 16 residues. V was clipped by 3 bases and J by 4 bases, with 16 bases between them. CDR1 is LNHNV and CDR2 is YYDKDF in the germline V gene (reference sequence). The CDR3 here is CATSSQTGAPYNEQFF. The CDR3 DNA sequence: TGTGCCACCAGCAGCCAAACTGGAGCCCCTTACAATGAGCAGTTCTTC. The entire variable domain, with the rest obtained from reference TRBV15 and TRBJ2-1, is as follows: DAMVIQNPRYQVTQFGKPVTLSCSQTLNHNVMYWYQQKSSQAPKLLFHYYDKDFNNEADTPDNFQSRRPNTSFCFLDIRSPGLGDTAMYLCATSSQTGAPYNEQFFGPGTRLTVL.

The chain's CDR3 is CASSLSGYGYTF. CDR3 bases: TGTGCCAGCAGCTTGTCCGGCTATGGCTACACCTTC. The chain joins TRBV11-2 to TRBJ1-2; D is ambiguous. Germline V gene sequence: CDR1 SGHAT, CDR2 FQNNGV. CDR3 size: 12 residues. V was shortened by 3 bases and J by 4 bases, with 6 bases between the two germline ends.

The chain uses TRBV15 and TRBJ1-4; 7 bases align to TRBD1. This CDR3 has 15 residues. Unmatched junction bases numbered 11, after V lost 8 bases and J lost 5 bases. The germline gives CDR1 LNHNV, CDR2 YYDKDF (reference sequence). DNA of the CDR3: TGTGCCACCGCAGGACAGGTGGGGCGAAATGAAAAACTGTTTTTT. Protein: CATAGQVGRNEKLFF.

The gene calls are TRBV19 and TRBJ1-2, with 8 bases fitting TRBD1. Germline CDR1 is LNHDA and CDR2 is SQIVND (reference sequence). V dropped 10 bases and J dropped 8; count of bases not matched to a gene: 9. This CDR3 is 12 amino acids long. The CDR3 loop reads CATKQGERGYTF. CDR3 sequence (DNA): TGTGCCACTAAACAGGGGGAGCGGGGCTACACCTTC.

J is TRBJ2-3 and V is TRBV11-2; 13 bases fit TRBD2. The length of the CDR3 is 17 residues. V was pared by 3 bases and J by 2 bases, with 5 bases of the junction left unmatched. The V gene's germline CDR1 is SGHAT and CDR2 FQNNGV. The CDR3 region is CASSFRLAGGYTDTQYF. The CDR3, as DNA: TGTGCCAGCAGCTTTAGACTAGCGGGGGGCTACACAGATACGCAGTATTTT.

The chain has TRBV11-2 and TRBJ2-1; 13 bases are a match to TRBD2. Per germline, CDR1 SGHAT and CDR2 FQNNGV. Trimming took 0 bases from V and 4 from J; bases not matched to a gene: 6. CDR3 length: 18 amino acids. The DNA of the CDR3 is TGTGCCAGCAGCTTAGACCCGGGACTAGCGGGAAAATACAATGAGCAGTTCTTC. Encoded protein: CASSLDPGLAGKYNEQFF. Using reference TRBV11-2 and TRBJ2-1 for the parts outside the CDR3, the full variable domain is EAGVAQSPRYKIIEKRQSVAFWCNPISGHATLYWYQQILGQGPKLLIQFQNNGVVDDSQLPKDRFSAERLKGVDSTLKIQPAKLEDSAVYLCASSLDPGLAGKYNEQFFGPGTRLTVL.

The chain has TRBV9 and TRBJ2-3; D gene ambiguous. Looked up from germline, CDR1 is SGDLS and CDR2 is YYNGEE. The CDR3 has 12 amino acids. Between the trimmed V and J ends, which lost 3 bases and 5 bases, there was a span of 7 bases. CDR3 DNA sequence: TGTGCCAGCAGCGGAGTAGTAGATACGCAGTATTTT. Amino acid sequence: CASSGVVDTQYF.

V usage is TRBV4-3 and J usage is TRBJ2-5; 11 bases map to TRBD1. Trimming cost V 5 bases and J 7 bases; bases outside gene matches: 9. The germline CDR1 and CDR2 sequences are LGHNA and YSLEER. The CDR3 covers 15 residues. The CDR3 protein is CASSSGQGAGGTQYF. Here the CDR3 DNA reads TGCGCCAGCAGCTCCGGACAGGGGGCCGGGGGGACCCAGTACTTC.

The gene calls are TRBV28 and TRBJ2-3, with D possibly being TRBD1 (6 bases). The CDR3 is 15 residues long. The ends were cut back, 1 base at V and 3 bases at J, with 11 bases in the middle. CDR1 MDHEN and CDR2 SYDVKM come from the germline V gene. The CDR3 sequence is CASSLFGQGTDTQYF. CDR3 in DNA: TGTGCCAGCAGTTTATTTGGTCAGGGGACAGATACGCAGTATTTT.

This clone was seen a single time. V usage is TRBV5-1 and J usage is TRBJ2-1, with TRBD2 identical over 10 bases. The germline V gene encodes CDR1 SGHRS and CDR2 YFSETQ. Germline trimming cut 1 base from V and 2 bases from J; bases unmatched to any gene: 0. The CDR3 has 15 amino acids. The CDR3 DNA sequence: TGCGCCAGCAGCTTGAGCGGGGGGGCCTACAATGAGCAGTTCTTC. Translation gives CASSLSGGAYNEQFF.

The rearrangement joins TRBV12-3 or TRBV12-4 to TRBJ2-5; D may be TRBD1 (6 bases). V was shortened by 2 bases and J by 4 bases, with 8 bases between the two germline ends. The length of the CDR3 is 13 residues. The CDR3 loop is CASSLLGGETQYF. In DNA form, the CDR3 reads TGTGCCAGCAGTTTATTAGGGGGAGAGACCCAGTACTTC.

The chain links TRBV24-1 to TRBJ1-5, with D possibly TRBD1 on 6 matching bases. The CDR3 consists of 15 residues. Germline V gives CDR1 KGHDR, CDR2 SFDVKD. Trimming pared 4 bases from V and 6 bases from J, leaving 15 bases between. The CDR3, as DNA: TGTGCCACCAGTGACTACACAGGGTATGGTCAGCCCCAGCATTTT. Protein product: CATSDYTGYGQPQHF.

This clone was counted once. V is TRBV28 and J is TRBJ1-5, with 9 bases matching TRBD1. Unmatched junction bases numbered 10, after V lost 7 bases and J lost 6 bases. Germline V gives CDR1 MDHEN, CDR2 SYDVKM. The CDR3 extends over 15 amino acids. For the CDR3, the DNA is TGTGCCAGCACCGATACAGGGGGCGCGGGTCAGCCCCAGCATTTT. This sequence encodes CASTDTGGAGQPQHF.

This clone was counted a single time. The V call is TRBV4-1, the J call TRBJ2-1; D is perhaps TRBD2 (6 bases). The V end lost 4 bases, the J end lost 6 bases, and 13 bases lay between the germline ends. This CDR3 contains 14 residues. The V gene's germline CDR1 is MGHRA and CDR2 YSYEKL. CDR3 DNA: TGCGCCAGCAGCCTGCGGGGACTTCTCAATGAGCAGTTCTTC. Residues: CASSLRGLLNEQFF.